These T cell receptor beta chains were read from a single sample in a study of blood T cells in healthy people across ages. TCRdb processed the 5' RACE reads anew with MiXCR; each CDR3 protein has one entry. Of around 900,000 distinct CDR3 sequences detected, just over 50% appear once; the ten largest clones hold 20% to 25%. What was sequenced was blood. These receptors were taken from a woman aged 55-69 years in good health. Both conserved end residues are part of each CDR3. Fields, in order: clone size, V gene, D gene, J gene, CDR3 protein, CDR3 DNA. A D gene is named only where the DNA matches it firmly. A row's size may be missing; if present it is once, few, many or a size class.

size: NA; V: TRBV6-2/TRBV6-3; D: NA; J: TRBJ2-4; CDR3: CASSPSGQGLKQYF; DNA: TGTGCCAGCAGTCCGTCGGGACAAGGGCTCAAGCAGTACTTC
size: few; V: TRBV7-8; D: NA; J: TRBJ1-5; CDR3: CASTDFVGRKSSNQPQHF; DNA: TGTGCCAGCACCGATTTCGTCGGACGGAAATCTAGCAATCAGCCCCAGCATTTT
size: NA; V: TRBV27; D: NA; J: TRBJ1-1; CDR3: CASSPFGATEAFF; DNA: TGTGCCAGCAGTCCTTTCGGGGCCACTGAAGCTTTCTTT
size: NA; V: TRBV6-2/TRBV6-3; D: NA; J: TRBJ2-5; CDR3: CASSEGPWREETQYF; DNA: TGTGCCAGCAGCGAGGGACCATGGCGCGAAGAGACCCAGTACTTC
size: NA; V: TRBV29-1; D: NA; J: TRBJ2-7; CDR3: CSVVSGGDYEQYF; DNA: TGCAGCGTTGTTTCAGGGGGGGACTACGAGCAGTACTTC
size: NA; V: TRBV9; D: TRBD2; J: TRBJ2-3; CDR3: CASSTLAGRTDTQYF; DNA: TGTGCCAGCAGCACCCTAGCGGGGAGAACAGATACGCAGTATTTT
size: NA; V: TRBV6-2/TRBV6-3; D: NA; J: TRBJ2-7; CDR3: CASSRSWTPVSYEQYF; DNA: TGTGCCAGCAGCCGAAGCTGGACACCAGTCTCCTACGAGCAGTACTTC
size: NA; V: TRBV20-1; D: NA; J: TRBJ2-7; CDR3: CSARNPTLLEQYF; DNA: TGCAGTGCTAGGAACCCGACTCTTCTCGAGCAGTACTTC
size: NA; V: TRBV18; D: TRBD1; J: TRBJ1-1; CDR3: CASSPDRVDTEAFF; DNA: TGTGCCAGCTCACCTGACAGGGTGGACACTGAAGCTTTCTTT
size: NA; V: TRBV20-1; D: NA; J: TRBJ2-1; CDR3: CSAREGGGSSYNEQFF; DNA: TGCAGTGCTAGAGAAGGCGGCGGAAGCTCCTACAATGAGCAGTTCTTC
size: NA; V: TRBV12-5; D: NA; J: TRBJ2-1; CDR3: CASGLPNEQFF; DNA: TGTGCTAGTGGTCTCCCCAATGAGCAGTTCTTC
size: NA; V: TRBV6-4; D: TRBD2; J: TRBJ2-3; CDR3: CASSSGSLNRATADTQYF; DNA: TGTGCCAGCAGTAGCGGGAGCTTAAACAGAGCCACGGCAGATACGCAGTATTTT
size: few; V: TRBV4-1; D: NA; J: TRBJ2-2; CDR3: CASSQGSQGKVDGELFF; DNA: TGCGCCAGCAGCCAAGGGTCCCAGGGGAAGGTTGACGGGGAGCTGTTTTTT
size: NA; V: TRBV2; D: NA; J: TRBJ2-3; CDR3: CASRQGIDTQYF; DNA: TGTGCCAGCAGACAAGGTATAGATACGCAGTATTTT
size: NA; V: TRBV3-1; D: TRBD2; J: TRBJ2-4; CDR3: CASSPPGLGNDIQYF; DNA: TGTGCCAGCAGCCCACCGGGACTAGGAAACGACATTCAGTACTTC
size: NA; V: TRBV29-1; D: NA; J: TRBJ1-1; CDR3: CSVVHDTEAFF; DNA: TGCAGCGTTGTACACGACACTGAAGCTTTCTTT
size: few; V: TRBV5-5; D: NA; J: TRBJ2-1; CDR3: CASSLMYEQFF; DNA: TGTGCCAGCAGCTTAATGTATGAGCAGTTCTTC
size: once; V: TRBV7-9; D: TRBD2; J: TRBJ2-3; CDR3: CASSPTIAGATDTQYF; DNA: TGTGCCAGCAGTCCCACCATAGCGGGAGCCACAGATACGCAGTATTTT
size: few; V: TRBV12-3/TRBV12-4; D: NA; J: TRBJ1-2; CDR3: CASSGDQSYGYTF; DNA: TGTGCCAGCAGCGGGGACCAGTCCTATGGCTACACCTTC
size: few; V: TRBV4-3; D: NA; J: TRBJ2-5; CDR3: CASSRDGRETQYF; DNA: TGCGCCAGCAGCCGTGACGGGCGGGAGACCCAGTACTTC
size: NA; V: TRBV10-3; D: NA; J: TRBJ2-5; CDR3: CAIGAGLQETQYF; DNA: TGTGCCATCGGAGCGGGTCTCCAAGAGACCCAGTACTTC
size: NA; V: TRBV5-1; D: NA; J: TRBJ2-1; CDR3: CASSLLSPRGRGSGEQFF; DNA: TGCGCCAGCAGCTTATTAAGCCCCCGAGGACGGGGGTCGGGGGAGCAGTTCTTC
size: few; V: TRBV28; D: NA; J: TRBJ1-1; CDR3: CASSLQGMNTEAFF; DNA: TGTGCCAGCAGTTTGCAGGGGATGAACACTGAAGCTTTCTTT